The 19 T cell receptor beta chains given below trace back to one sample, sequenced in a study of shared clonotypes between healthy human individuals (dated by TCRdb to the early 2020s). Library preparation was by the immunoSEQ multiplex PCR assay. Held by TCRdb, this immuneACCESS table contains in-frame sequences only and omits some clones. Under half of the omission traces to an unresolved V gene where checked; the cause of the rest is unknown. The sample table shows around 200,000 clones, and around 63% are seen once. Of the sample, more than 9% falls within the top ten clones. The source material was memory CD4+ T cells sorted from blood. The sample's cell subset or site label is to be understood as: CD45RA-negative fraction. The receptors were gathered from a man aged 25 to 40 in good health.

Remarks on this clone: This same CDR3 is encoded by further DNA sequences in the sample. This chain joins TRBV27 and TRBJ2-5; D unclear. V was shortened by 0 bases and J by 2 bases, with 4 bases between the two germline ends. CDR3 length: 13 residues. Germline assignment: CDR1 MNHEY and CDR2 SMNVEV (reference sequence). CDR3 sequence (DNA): TGTGCCAGCAGTTTATCAGGACAAGAGACCCAGTACTTC. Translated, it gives CASSLSGQETQYF.

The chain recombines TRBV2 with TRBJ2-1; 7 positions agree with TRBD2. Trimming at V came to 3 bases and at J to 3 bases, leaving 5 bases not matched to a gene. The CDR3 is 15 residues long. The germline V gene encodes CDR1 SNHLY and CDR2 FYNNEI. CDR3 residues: CASSESGTNYNEQFF. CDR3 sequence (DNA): TGTGCCAGCAGTGAGAGCGGGACCAACTACAATGAGCAGTTCTTC.

As DNA, the CDR3 is TGTGCCAGCAGTTTATGGAGCGGGAGGAGCACAGATACGCAGTATTTT. The encoded protein is CASSLWSGRSTDTQYF. The chain carries TRBV28 and TRBJ2-3; 9 bases agree with TRBD2. The V segment lost 0 bases and the J segment 0 bases; nucleotides outside the gene matches: 1. CDR3 length: 16 residues. CDR1 MDHEN and CDR2 SYDVKM come from the germline V gene.

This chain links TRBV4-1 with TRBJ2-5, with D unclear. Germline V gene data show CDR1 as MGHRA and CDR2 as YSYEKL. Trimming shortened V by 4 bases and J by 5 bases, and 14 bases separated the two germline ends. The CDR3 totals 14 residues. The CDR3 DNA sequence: TGCGCCAGCAGCCGATCAGCCACCAAGGAGACCCAGTACTTC. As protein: CASSRSATKETQYF.

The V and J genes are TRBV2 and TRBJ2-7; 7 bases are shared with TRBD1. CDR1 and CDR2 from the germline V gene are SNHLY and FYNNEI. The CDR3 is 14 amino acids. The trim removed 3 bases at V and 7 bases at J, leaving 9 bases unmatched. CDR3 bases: TGTGCCAGCAGTGACAGGGCCTCCAGGGGGGAGCAGTACTTC. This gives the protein CASSDRASRGEQYF. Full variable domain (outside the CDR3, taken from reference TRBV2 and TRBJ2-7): EPEVTQTPSHQVTQMGQEVILRCVPISNHLYFYWYRQILGQKVEFLVSFYNNEISEKSEIFDDQFSVERPDGSNFTLKIRSTKLEDSAMYFCASSDRASRGEQYFGPGTRLTVT.

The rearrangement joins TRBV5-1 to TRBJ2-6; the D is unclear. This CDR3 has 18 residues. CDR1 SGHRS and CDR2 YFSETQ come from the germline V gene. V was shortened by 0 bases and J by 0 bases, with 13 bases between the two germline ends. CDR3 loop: CASSLEAMGSSGANVLTF. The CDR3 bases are TGCGCCAGCAGCTTGGAAGCAATGGGAAGCTCTGGGGCCAACGTCCTGACTTTC.

The CDR3 DNA reads TGTGCCAGCTCACCACGGACAGGCTTCCAAGAGACCCAGTACTTC. Residues: CASSPRTGFQETQYF. The chain employs TRBV18 and TRBJ2-5; TRBD1 matches 7 bases. Per germline, CDR1 KGHSH and CDR2 LQKENI. This CDR3 is built from 15 residues. The V and J ends lost 1 base and 1 base, in that order; junction bases with no gene match: 3.

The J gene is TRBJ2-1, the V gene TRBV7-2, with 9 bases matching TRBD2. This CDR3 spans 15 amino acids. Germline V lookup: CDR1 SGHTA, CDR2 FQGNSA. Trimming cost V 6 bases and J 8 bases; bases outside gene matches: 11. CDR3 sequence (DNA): TGTGCCAGCAGAGCGGCCGGGACTAGCTTCGATGAGCAGTTCTTC. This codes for CASRAAGTSFDEQFF. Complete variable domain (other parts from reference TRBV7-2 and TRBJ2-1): GAGVSQSPSNKVTEKGKDVELRCDPISGHTALYWYRQSLGQGLEFLIYFQGNSAPDKSGLPSDRFSAERTGGSVSTLTIQRTQQEDSAVYLCASRAAGTSFDEQFFGPGTRLTVL.

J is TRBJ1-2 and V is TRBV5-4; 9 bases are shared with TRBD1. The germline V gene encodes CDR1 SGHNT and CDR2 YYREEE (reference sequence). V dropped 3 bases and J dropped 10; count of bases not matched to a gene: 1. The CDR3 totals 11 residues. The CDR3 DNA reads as TGTGCCAGCAGCTGGGACAGGGACTACACCTTC. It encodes CASSWDRDYTF.

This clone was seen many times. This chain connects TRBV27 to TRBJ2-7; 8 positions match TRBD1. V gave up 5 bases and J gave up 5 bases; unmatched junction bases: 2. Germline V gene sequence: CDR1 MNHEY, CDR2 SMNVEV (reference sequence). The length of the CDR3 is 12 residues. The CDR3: CASSRQGNEQYF. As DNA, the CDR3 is TGTGCCAGCAGTCGACAGGGGAACGAGCAGTACTTC.

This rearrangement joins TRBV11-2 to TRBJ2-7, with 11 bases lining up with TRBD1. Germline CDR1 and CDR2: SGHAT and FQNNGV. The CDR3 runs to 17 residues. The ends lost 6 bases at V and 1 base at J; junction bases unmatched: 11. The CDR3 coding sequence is TGTGCCAGCAGGCGAGGGACAGGGGGAGGCCGTTCCTACGAGCAGTACTTC. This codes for CASRRGTGGGRSYEQYF. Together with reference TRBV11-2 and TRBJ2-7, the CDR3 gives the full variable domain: EAGVAQSPRYKIIEKRQSVAFWCNPISGHATLYWYQQILGQGPKLLIQFQNNGVVDDSQLPKDRFSAERLKGVDSTLKIQPAKLEDSAVYLCASRRGTGGGRSYEQYFGPGTRLTVT.

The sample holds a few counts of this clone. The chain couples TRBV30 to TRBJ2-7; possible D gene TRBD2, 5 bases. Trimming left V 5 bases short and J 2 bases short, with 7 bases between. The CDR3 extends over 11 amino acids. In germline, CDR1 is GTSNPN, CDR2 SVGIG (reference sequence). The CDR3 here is CAWEGPYEQYF. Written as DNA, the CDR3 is TGTGCCTGGGAGGGCCCCTACGAGCAGTACTTC.

The chain's CDR3 is CSVAVSLYEQYF. In nucleotides, the CDR3 is TGCAGCGTTGCCGTCTCCCTCTACGAGCAGTACTTC. The gene calls are TRBV29-1 and TRBJ2-7; D gene uncertain. V lost 4 bases to trimming and J lost 3 bases, with 10 bases between them. The CDR3 loop spans 12 amino acids. Per the germline V gene, CDR1 is SQVTM and CDR2 is ANQGSEA.

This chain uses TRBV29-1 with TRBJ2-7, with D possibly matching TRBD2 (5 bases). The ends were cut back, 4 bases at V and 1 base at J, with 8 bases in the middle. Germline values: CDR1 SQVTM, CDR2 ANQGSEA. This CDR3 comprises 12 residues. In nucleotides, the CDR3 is TGCAGCGTTGTGGACTGGTCCTACGAGCAGTACTTC. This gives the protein CSVVDWSYEQYF.

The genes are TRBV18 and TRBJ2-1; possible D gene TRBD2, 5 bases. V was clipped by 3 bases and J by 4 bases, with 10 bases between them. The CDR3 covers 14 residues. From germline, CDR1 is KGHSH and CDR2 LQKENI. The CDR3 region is CASSPTLAYNEQFF. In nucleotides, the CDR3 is TGTGCCAGCTCACCGACCCTAGCTTACAATGAGCAGTTCTTC.

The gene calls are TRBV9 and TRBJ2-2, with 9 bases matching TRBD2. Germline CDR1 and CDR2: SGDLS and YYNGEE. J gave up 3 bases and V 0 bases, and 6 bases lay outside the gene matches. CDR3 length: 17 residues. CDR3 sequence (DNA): TGTGCCAGCAGCGTAGTGGGGAAGCGGGAGGACACCGGGGAGCTGTTTTTT. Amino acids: CASSVVGKREDTGELFF.

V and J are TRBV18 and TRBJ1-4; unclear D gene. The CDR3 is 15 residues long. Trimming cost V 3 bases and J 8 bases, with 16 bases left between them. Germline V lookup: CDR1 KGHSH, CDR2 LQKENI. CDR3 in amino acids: CASSPDTGRGEKLFF. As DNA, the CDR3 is TGTGCCAGCTCACCTGATACGGGGAGAGGAGAAAAACTGTTTTTT.

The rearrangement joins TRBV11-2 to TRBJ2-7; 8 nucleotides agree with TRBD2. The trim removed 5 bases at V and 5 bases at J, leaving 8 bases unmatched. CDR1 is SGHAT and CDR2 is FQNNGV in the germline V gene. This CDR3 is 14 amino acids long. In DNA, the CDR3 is TGTGCCAGCAGCCGAGGACTAGCCCCCCACGAGCAGTACTTC. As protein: CASSRGLAPHEQYF.

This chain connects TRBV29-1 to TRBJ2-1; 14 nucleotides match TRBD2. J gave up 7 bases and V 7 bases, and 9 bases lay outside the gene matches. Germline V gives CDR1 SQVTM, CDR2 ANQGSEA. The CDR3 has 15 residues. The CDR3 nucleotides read TGCAGCGCCTTGGGACTAGCGGGAGATGGTAATGAGCAGTTCTTC. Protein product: CSALGLAGDGNEQFF.